The present T cell receptor (beta chain) was sequenced within a study of T cell responses to AZD1222 COVID-19 vaccine. Study observations and caveats: Possibly, clonal diversity was underestimated; donors were largely white British and included more females.

Concerning this clone: Its antigen remains unidentified.

The germline CDR1 and CDR2 sequences are LNHDA and SQIVND (reference sequence). The CDR3 extends over 13 amino acids. Deletions cut 7 bases from V and 4 bases from J, with 11 bases between. Produced via immunoSEQ multiplex PCR; TCRdb's table is partial and in-frame only. Of fewer than 110,000 clones listed, 90% are singletons. The chain combines TRBV19 with TRBJ1-5; no clear D gene. The sequence came from an adult in good health. The sequencing used peripheral blood, collected on day 0 of AZD1222 vaccination. CDR3 loop: CASTLYENQPQHF. CDR3 DNA: TGTGCCAGTACCCTGTATGAGAATCAGCCCCAGCATTTT.